Sequencing of this T cell receptor beta chain was carried out in a study of T cells after yellow fever vaccination. The germline gives CDR1 SEHNR, CDR2 FQNEAQ (reference sequence). The V and J ends lost 3 bases and 4 bases respectively, with 10 bases between them. The CDR3 has 14 residues. UMIs were added to TCR cDNA along with a universal primer site when it was made by 5'RACE template switching. Via MiXCR, TCRdb re-called the 5' RACE reads, giving one row per CDR3 protein. The sample contains 55,000 to 70,000 distinct CDR3 sequences, more than 6.5% of which appear only once. This clonotype was seen repeatedly, ten times or more.

This clonotype was sampled from a man between 18 and 29 years old who received the YFV17D yellow fever vaccine. The material sequenced was CD8+ T cells sorted from PBMCs, taken more than 35 days after the first yellow fever vaccination. This chain uses TRBV7-9 with TRBJ1-5; maybe TRBD1 (5 bases). DNA for the CDR3: TGTGCCAGCAGCTTGGAGGACACAAATCAGCCCCAGCATTTT. Its protein product is CASSLEDTNQPQHF.